Listed below are T cell receptor beta chains from one sample, sequenced in a study of beta chain features in type 1 diabetes. Generated by immunoSEQ multiplex PCR, the TCRdb table keeps only in-frame clones and is missing some. Altogether a few hundred thousand clones are present, over 9.5% being singletons, with the ten largest covering around 0.0099%. Sequenced sample: naive CD4+ T cells from blood. Every receptor here comes from a woman aged 18-35 years with type 1 diabetes. Each CDR3 is given with its conserved first and last residue. D genes are given only for firm matches. Rows give clone size only sometimes, using once, few, many, or a class for an expanded clone.

j_call	d_call	clone_size	v_call	cdr3_aa	cdr3_nt
TRBJ2-7	TRBD1	.	TRBV7-9	CASSSTGSGYEQYF	TGTGCCAGCAGCTCGACAGGGTCCGGCTACGAGCAGTACTTC
TRBJ1-4	TRBD1	.	TRBV5-4	CASSRTGTGGEKLFF	TGTGCCAGCAGCAGAACCGGGACAGGGGGTGAAAAACTGTTTTTT
TRBJ2-5	.	.	TRBV7-9	CATYSWETQYF	TGTGCCACCTATAGTTGGGAGACCCAGTACTTC
TRBJ2-7	.	.	TRBV28	CASRQGGNYEQYF	TGTGCCAGCAGGCAGGGGGGAAACTACGAGCAGTACTTC
TRBJ2-5	TRBD2	.	TRBV5-1	CASSTRTSGGGETQYF	TGCGCCAGCAGCACCCGGACTAGCGGGGGTGGGGAGACCCAGTACTTC
TRBJ2-5	TRBD1	.	TRBV11-2	CASSLVGQGGEETQYF	TGTGCCAGCAGCTTAGTGGGACAGGGGGGAGAAGAGACCCAGTACTTC
TRBJ2-1	TRBD2	.	TRBV5-6	CASSAAGTRFLIF	TGTGCCAGCAGCGCCGCCGGGACTAGATTCTTAATCTTC
TRBJ2-5	.	.	TRBV7-9	CASSLALDSTGGETQYF	TGTGCCAGCAGCTTAGCCCTGGACAGTACCGGTGGGGAGACCCAGTACTTC
TRBJ2-5	TRBD2	few	TRBV30	CAWSVSGQETQYF	TGTGCCTGGAGTGTTAGCGGGCAAGAGACCCAGTACTTC
TRBJ2-6	.	few	TRBV7-3	CASSLYSGAGANVLTF	TGTGCCAGCAGCTTATATTCCGGGGCTGGGGCCAACGTCCTGACTTTC
TRBJ2-6	TRBD1	.	TRBV19	CASNDRVNSGANVLTF	TGTGCCAGTAACGACAGGGTAAACTCTGGGGCCAACGTCCTGACTTTC
TRBJ2-1	TRBD2	once	TRBV7-9	CASSPPREGYNEQFF	TGTGCCAGCAGCCCCCCACGGGAGGGCTACAATGAGCAGTTCTTC
TRBJ1-2	.	few	TRBV29-1	CSVEHKGGYGYTF	TGCAGCGTTGAACATAAGGGGGGGTATGGCTACACCTTC
TRBJ1-1	.	few	TRBV30	CAWSPAGVRNTEAFF	TGTGCCTGGAGCCCGGCGGGGGTAAGGAACACTGAAGCTTTCTTT
TRBJ2-5	.	few	TRBV29-1	CSVVGGLVVQYF	TGCAGCGTTGTTGGGGGGTTGGTGGTCCAGTACTTC
TRBJ2-1	TRBD2	few	TRBV15	CATSGQGLAGEREQFF	TGTGCCACCAGCGGACAGGGACTAGCGGGAGAGCGTGAGCAGTTCTTC
TRBJ2-4	.	.	TRBV18	CASSPENLAKNIQYF	TGTGCCAGCTCACCAGAAAACTTAGCCAAAAACATTCAGTACTTC
TRBJ2-2	.	few	TRBV15	CATSPPGVATGELFF	TGTGCCACCAGCCCCCCAGGGGTGGCCACCGGGGAGCTGTTTTTT
TRBJ2-3	.	few	TRBV7-2	CASTLGRRTDTQYF	TGTGCCAGCACCCTCGGCAGGCGCACAGATACGCAGTATTTT
TRBJ2-7	.	few	TRBV7-2	CASSLQTYEQYF	TGTGCCAGCAGCTTACAGACTTACGAGCAGTACTTC
TRBJ2-3	.	few	TRBV7-2	CASRGSTDTQYF	TGTGCCAGCAGGGGCAGCACAGATACGCAGTATTTT
TRBJ1-4	.	.	TRBV7-2	CASSLGGSREKLFF	TGTGCCAGCAGCTTAGGCGGGTCCCGAGAAAAACTGTTTTTT
TRBJ2-7	.	few	TRBV15	CATSRDRRLATEQYF	TGTGCCACCAGCAGAGACCGGAGGCTGGCAACCGAGCAGTACTTC
TRBJ1-2	.	.	TRBV7-9	CASSLVERVNYGYTF	TGTGCCAGCAGCTTAGTGGAACGGGTTAACTATGGCTACACCTTC
TRBJ2-1	TRBD2	few	TRBV4-3	CASSQQILANNEQFF	TGCGCCAGCAGCCAACAGATACTAGCGAACAATGAGCAGTTCTTC
TRBJ2-1	.	.	TRBV18	CASSPLFLGGVNEQFF	TGTGCCAGCTCACCACTTTTCCTTGGAGGAGTCAATGAGCAGTTCTTC
TRBJ1-2	.	few	TRBV4-3	CASSHLSVVGYGYTF	TGCGCCAGCAGCCACCTGTCCGTGGTCGGCTATGGCTACACCTTC
TRBJ1-2	.	.	TRBV5-6	CASSLGGDISYGYTF	TGTGCCAGCAGCTTGGGGGGAGACATTAGCTATGGCTACACCTTC
TRBJ2-7	.	few	TRBV6-5	CASSYSAGRSYEQYF	TGTGCCAGCAGTTACTCGGCAGGGCGCTCCTACGAGCAGTACTTC
TRBJ1-5	TRBD1	.	TRBV5-1	CASSPGQENQPQHF	TGCGCCAGCAGCCCGGGACAGGAGAATCAGCCCCAGCATTTT
TRBJ2-7	TRBD1	few	TRBV19	CASSTGQGSYEQYF	TGTGCCAGTAGTACCGGACAGGGTTCCTACGAGCAGTACTTC
TRBJ2-1	TRBD1	.	TRBV9	CASSVGGQGSNEQFF	TGTGCCAGCAGCGTAGGGGGACAGGGGAGCAATGAGCAGTTCTTC
TRBJ2-1	TRBD1	once	TRBV19	CASSAGTGLYNEQFF	TGTGCCAGTAGTGCCGGGACAGGGCTTTACAATGAGCAGTTCTTC
TRBJ2-3	.	few	TRBV7-3	CASSSPGDTQYF	TGTGCCAGCAGCTCCCCCGGAGATACGCAGTATTTT
TRBJ1-1	.	.	TRBV29-1	CSVEVSHMNTEAFF	TGCAGCGTTGAAGTGTCGCACATGAACACTGAAGCTTTCTTT
TRBJ2-2	.	.	TRBV29-1	CSGRRTGELFF	TGCAGCGGGAGGCGGACCGGGGAGCTGTTTTTT